The sequence of this T cell receptor (beta chain) was determined in a study of blood T cell repertoires in COVID-19 (dated by TCRdb to the early 2020s). Study-wide context: Collaborator samples came from the United States, Italy and Spain and covered acute and convalescent phases of COVID-19. The repertoires were released in a freely available public database intended as a resource for research on the immune response to SARS-CoV-2. The prospective study material was composed of cDNA or gDNA derived from T cells, B-cell-depleted T cells, or PBMCs. Nearly every sample came with metadata listing a de-identified subject ID, COVID-19 status, age in years and sex. Subjects who had been exposed to COVID-19, were actively infected with it, or had recovered from it provided the deeply sampled blood TCRbeta repertoires that made up the dataset. The samples were drawn from two sources: the first 160 participants of the ongoing ImmuneRACE study, and 1,254 subjects contributed by 6 global collaborators. HLA class I and class II types, where available, came from metadata supplied by the sample provider rather than from assay-based typing. Broad study findings and their caveats: The amount of clinical and demographic metadata varied by source and participant and was provided uncurated.

Including the terminal cysteine and phenylalanine, the CDR3 comprises 17 residues. Only the CDR3 region is kept as DNA, spanning 51 bases read in frame from base 1. CDR1 is given as SGHVS and CDR2 as FNYEAQ, both from the germline V gene. The V end gives up 5 bases and the J end 0 bases, leaving 6 bases in the junction not matched to a gene. Enrolling through a virtual design, the prospective study's participants ranged in age from roughly 18 to 90 years and lived across roughly 23 United States geographic areas. In the prospective study, participants were assigned to cohorts based on the clinical history participants reported in a screening survey and a study questionnaire. Recovered participants in ImmuneRACE Cohort 3 were defined by two consecutive negative NP/OP PCR tests, clearance by a healthcare professional, or resolution of symptoms. In the prospective study, whole blood, serum and a nasopharyngeal or oropharyngeal swab were collected from each participant by mobile phlebotomists. Over a 2-month period, participants in the prospective study had the option of providing additional blood draws and questionnaires. Before DNA extraction, blood samples from the prospective study were shipped at room temperature or frozen.

This clone has a single count. There is no known antigen for this receptor. Base quality data are lacking; no much larger clone is found one base away. The immunoSEQ Assay, a bias-controlled multiplex PCR, was used to amplify TCRbeta CDR3 regions from genomic DNA. The authors' analysis ran thus. Within the assay, amplification of reference gene primers was used to estimate how many nucleated cells each sample contained. To quantify the absolute abundance of each unique TCRbeta CDR3 rearrangement, sequence reads were collapsed and filtered. For each sample, productive Simpson clonality was calculated as the square root of Simpson's diversity index over productive rearrangements. What TCRdb holds here is the immuneACCESS table cut down to in-frame rearrangements. Part of the clones is not present; checked against another copy, under half of the missing clones reflect an unresolved V gene, and the others are unexplained. The V and J calls and the clone size are those of that table, but D and trimming were determined from the DNA. The sample data list 200,000 to 250,000 clones, and 70% to 85% of these were observed just once. The leading ten clones occupy approximately 3.6% of the sample.

Sequenced input: PBMCs or T cells enriched from blood (not recorded which). This TCR was recovered from a woman between 55 and 75 years old who had recovered from COVID-19. This sequence uses TRBV7-6 and TRBJ2-6; 8 central nucleotides agree with TRBD2. The CDR3 region: CASSAGGSSSGANVLTF. The sequenced DNA is TGTGCCAGCAGCGCGGGGGGTTCGAGCTCTGGGGCCAACGTCCTGACTTTC. The entire variable domain, with the stretches around the CDR3 drawn from the reference TRBV7-6 and TRBJ2-6 proteins, is GAGVSQSPRYKVTKRGQDVALRCDPISGHVSLYWYRQALGQGPEFLTYFNYEAQQDKSGLPNDRFSAERPEGSISTLTIQRTEQRDSAMYRCASSAGGSSSGANVLTFGAGSRLTVL.